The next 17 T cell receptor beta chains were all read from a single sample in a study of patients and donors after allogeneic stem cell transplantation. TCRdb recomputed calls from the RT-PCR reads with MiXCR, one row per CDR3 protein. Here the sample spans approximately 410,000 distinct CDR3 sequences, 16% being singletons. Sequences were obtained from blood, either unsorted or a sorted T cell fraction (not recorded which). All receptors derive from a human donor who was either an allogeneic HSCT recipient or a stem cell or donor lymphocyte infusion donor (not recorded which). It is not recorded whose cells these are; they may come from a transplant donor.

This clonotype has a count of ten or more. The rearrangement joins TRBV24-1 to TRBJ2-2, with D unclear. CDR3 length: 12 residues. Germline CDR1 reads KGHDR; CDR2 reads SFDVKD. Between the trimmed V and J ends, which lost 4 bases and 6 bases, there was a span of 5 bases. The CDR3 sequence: CATSEWPGELFF. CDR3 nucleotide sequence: TGTGCCACCAGTGAGTGGCCCGGGGAGCTGTTTTTT.

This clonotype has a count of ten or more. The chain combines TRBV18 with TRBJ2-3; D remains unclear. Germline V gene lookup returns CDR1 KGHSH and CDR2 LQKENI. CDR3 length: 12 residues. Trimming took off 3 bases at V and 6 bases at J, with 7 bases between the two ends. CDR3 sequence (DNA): TGTGCCAGCTCACCCGTCGGGGATACGCAGTATTTT. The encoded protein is CASSPVGDTQYF.

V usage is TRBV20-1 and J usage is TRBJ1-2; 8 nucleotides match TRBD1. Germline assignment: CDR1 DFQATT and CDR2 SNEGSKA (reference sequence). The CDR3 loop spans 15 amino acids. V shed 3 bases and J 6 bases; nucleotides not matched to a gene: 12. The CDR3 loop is CSASITPGGIDGYTF. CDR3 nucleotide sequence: TGCAGTGCTAGTATAACTCCAGGGGGCATTGATGGCTACACCTTC.

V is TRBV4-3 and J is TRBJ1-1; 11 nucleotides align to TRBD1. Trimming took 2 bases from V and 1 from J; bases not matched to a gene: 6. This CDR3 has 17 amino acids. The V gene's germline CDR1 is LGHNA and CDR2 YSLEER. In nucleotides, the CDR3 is TGCGCCAGCAGCCAAAGGACAGGGGGCGCAAAGAACACTGAAGCTTTCTTT. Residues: CASSQRTGGAKNTEAFF.

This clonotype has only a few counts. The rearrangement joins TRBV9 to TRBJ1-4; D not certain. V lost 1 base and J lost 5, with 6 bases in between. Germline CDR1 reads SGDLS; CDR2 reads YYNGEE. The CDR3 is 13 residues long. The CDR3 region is CASSVSPNEKLFF. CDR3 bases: TGTGCCAGCAGCGTAAGTCCAAATGAAAAACTGTTTTTT. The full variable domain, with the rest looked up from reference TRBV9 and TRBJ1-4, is DSGVTQTPKHLITATGQRVTLRCSPRSGDLSVYWYQQSLDQGLQFLIQYYNGEERAKGNILERFSAQQFPDLHSELNLSSLELGDSALYFCASSVSPNEKLFFGSGTQLSVL.

The CDR3: CAIRGTTGVWNYGYTF. DNA for the CDR3: TGTGCCATCAGGGGTACGACAGGGGTTTGGAACTATGGCTACACCTTC. V usage is TRBV10-3 and J usage is TRBJ1-2; 8 bases map to TRBD1. With 6 bases clipped from V and 2 bases from J, the junction kept 11 bases outside the gene matches. Per germline, CDR1 ENHRY and CDR2 SYGVKD. CDR3 size: 16 residues.

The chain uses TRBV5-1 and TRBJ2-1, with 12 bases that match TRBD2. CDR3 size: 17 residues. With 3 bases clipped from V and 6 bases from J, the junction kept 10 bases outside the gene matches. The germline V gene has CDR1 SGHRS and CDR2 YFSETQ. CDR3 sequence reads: CASSSPLTSGRSNEQFF. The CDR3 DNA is TGCGCCAGCAGCTCCCCTCTGACTAGCGGGAGAAGCAATGAGCAGTTCTTC.

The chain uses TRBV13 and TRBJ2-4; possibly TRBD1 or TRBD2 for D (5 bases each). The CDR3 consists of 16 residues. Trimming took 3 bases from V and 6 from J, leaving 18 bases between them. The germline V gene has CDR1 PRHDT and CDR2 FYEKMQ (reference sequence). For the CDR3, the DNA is TGTGCCAGCAGCTTTGGGATCGGCAGGGACCCAAACATTCAGTACTTC. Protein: CASSFGIGRDPNIQYF.

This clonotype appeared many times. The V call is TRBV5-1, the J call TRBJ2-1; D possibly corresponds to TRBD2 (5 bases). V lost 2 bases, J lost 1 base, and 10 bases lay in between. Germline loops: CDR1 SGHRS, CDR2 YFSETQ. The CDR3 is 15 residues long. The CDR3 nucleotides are TGCGCCAGCAGCTTTACGGGGTTATCCTACAATGAGCAGTTCTTC. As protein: CASSFTGLSYNEQFF.

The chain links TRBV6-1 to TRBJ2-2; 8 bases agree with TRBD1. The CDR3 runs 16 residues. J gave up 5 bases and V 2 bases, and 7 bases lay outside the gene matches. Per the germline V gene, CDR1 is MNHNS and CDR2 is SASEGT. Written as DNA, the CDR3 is TGTGCCAGCAGTGAAAGAAGGACAGGGAAGACCGGGGAGCTGTTTTTT. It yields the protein CASSERRTGKTGELFF.

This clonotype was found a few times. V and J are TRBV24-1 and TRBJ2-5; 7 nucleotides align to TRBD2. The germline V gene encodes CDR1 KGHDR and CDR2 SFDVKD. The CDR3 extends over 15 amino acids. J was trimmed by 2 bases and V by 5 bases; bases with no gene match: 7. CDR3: CATSGEGPNQETQYF. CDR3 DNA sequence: TGTGCCACCAGTGGGGAGGGCCCGAATCAAGAGACCCAGTACTTC.

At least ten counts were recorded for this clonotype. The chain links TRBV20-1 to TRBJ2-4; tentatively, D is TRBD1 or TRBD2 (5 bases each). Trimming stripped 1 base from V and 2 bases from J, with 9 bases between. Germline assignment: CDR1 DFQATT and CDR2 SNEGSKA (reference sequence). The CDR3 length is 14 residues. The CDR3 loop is CSARGRGPKNIQYF. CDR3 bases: TGCAGTGCTAGAGGCCGGGGCCCCAAAAACATTCAGTACTTC.

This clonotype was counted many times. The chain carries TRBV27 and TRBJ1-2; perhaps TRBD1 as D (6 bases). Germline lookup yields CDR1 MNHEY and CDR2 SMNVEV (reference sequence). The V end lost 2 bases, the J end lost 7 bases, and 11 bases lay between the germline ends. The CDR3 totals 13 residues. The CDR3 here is CASSLTGSSGYTF. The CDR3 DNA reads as TGTGCCAGCAGTTTAACAGGGTCAAGTGGCTACACCTTC.

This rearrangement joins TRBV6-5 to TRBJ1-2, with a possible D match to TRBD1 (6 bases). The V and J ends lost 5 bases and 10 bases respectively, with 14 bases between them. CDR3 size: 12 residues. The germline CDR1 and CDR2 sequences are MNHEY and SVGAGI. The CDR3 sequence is CASSVQGMDYTF. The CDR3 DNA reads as TGTGCCAGCAGTGTACAGGGAATGGACTACACCTTC.

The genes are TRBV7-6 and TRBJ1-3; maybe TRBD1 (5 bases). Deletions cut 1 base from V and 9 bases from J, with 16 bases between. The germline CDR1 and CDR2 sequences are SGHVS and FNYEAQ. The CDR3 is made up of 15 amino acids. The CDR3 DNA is TGTGCCAGCAGCTTAGAGGGGACCCGCGGCGGCACCATATATTTT. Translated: CASSLEGTRGGTIYF. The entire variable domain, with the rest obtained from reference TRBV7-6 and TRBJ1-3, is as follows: GAGVSQSPRYKVTKRGQDVALRCDPISGHVSLYWYRQALGQGPEFLTYFNYEAQQDKSGLPNDRFSAERPEGSISTLTIQRTEQRDSAMYRCASSLEGTRGGTIYFGEGSWLTVV.

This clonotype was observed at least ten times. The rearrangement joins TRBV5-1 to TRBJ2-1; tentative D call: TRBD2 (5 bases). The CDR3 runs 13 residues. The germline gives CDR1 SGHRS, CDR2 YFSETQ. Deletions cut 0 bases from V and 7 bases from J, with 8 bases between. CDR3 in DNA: TGCGCCAGCAGCTTGGTTTCGGGGAATGAGCAGTTCTTC. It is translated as CASSLVSGNEQFF.

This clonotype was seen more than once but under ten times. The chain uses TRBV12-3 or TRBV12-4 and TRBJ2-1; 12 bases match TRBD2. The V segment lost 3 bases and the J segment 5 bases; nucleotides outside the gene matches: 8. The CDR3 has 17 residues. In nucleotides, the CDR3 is TGTGCCAGCAGTTTTTTAGTAAGACTAGCGGGAGACAATGAGCAGTTCTTC. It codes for CASSFLVRLAGDNEQFF.